This T cell receptor (beta chain) derives from a study of human T cells and chemical hapten exposure. As for time point: patch test 2, 6 weeks after DPC sensitization. The treatment: therapeutic diphenylcyclopropenone sensitization with weekly scalp DPC. MiXCR, run by TCRdb on the RACE reads, gives a single entry per CDR3 protein. The sample carries nearly 55,000 distinct CDR3 sequences, about 10% recorded once. V was cut by 6 bases and J by 1 base, with 15 bases left in between. Germline CDR1 is LGHDT and CDR2 is YNNKEL (reference sequence). CDR3 size: 15 residues. This clonotype was seen repeatedly, ten times or more.

This chain links TRBV3-1 with TRBJ1-1; TRBD1 is a possible D gene (5 bases). The TCR comes from a woman aged 45-65 years with alopecia areata. Some clones in this sample may be carry-over from other donors' samples. Sequencing used whole blood, obtained in connection with sensitization to the hapten diphenylcyclopropenone (DPC). CDR3 sequence (DNA): TGTGCCAGCAGTCAACTTATGACAGCGAACACTGAAGCTTTCTTT. It is translated as CASSQLMTANTEAFF.